Sequencing of this T cell receptor (beta chain) was carried out in a study of T-cell reconstitution after alpha-beta-depleted transplantation in children. Using unique molecular identifiers, the investigators prepared the TCRbeta library. TCRdb re-analysed the PCR reads in MiXCR, keeping a single row per CDR3 protein. The table lists about 540,000 distinct CDR3 sequences, about 16% of them singletons. The V end was cut by 0 bases, the J end by 4 bases, with 15 bases between. The CDR3 spans 16 residues. Germline V gene data show CDR1 as MNHEY and CDR2 as SVGAGI. Only a few counts were recorded for this clonotype.

The sequence was collected from a human donor who donated a stem cell graft to a child with acute lymphoblastic leukemia. This specimen consisted of PBMCs from the stem cell graft donor, obtained from the stem cell graft. This rearrangement joins TRBV6-5 to TRBJ2-5; D call uncertain. The CDR3 loop is CASSYSANRPLETQYF. CDR3 in DNA: TGTGCCAGCAGTTACTCGGCGAATCGGCCATTAGAGACCCAGTACTTC.